This entry concerns a single T cell receptor (beta chain). For each subset, genomic DNA was distributed in equal portions over several immunoSEQ plates. TCRdb keeps only in-frame clones here, not all; method: immunoSEQ multiplex PCR. The data contain some 1 million clones, around 74% of them singletons. The entry originates in a study of shared clonotypes between healthy human individuals. J gave up 1 base and V 1 base, and 11 bases lay outside the gene matches. Per germline, CDR1 SGHTS and CDR2 YDEGEE. This CDR3 spans 18 amino acids. This TCR came from a young man in good health. The chain couples TRBV5-8 to TRBJ2-3, with 8 bases lining up with TRBD2. Sequencing was done on a sample of memory CD4+ T cells sorted from blood. The sample's subset: CD45RA-negative fraction. The CDR3 here is CASSLISGRRLGTDTQYF. For the CDR3, the DNA is TGTGCCAGCAGCTTGATCAGCGGGAGAAGGTTGGGCACAGATACGCAGTATTTT.